This T cell receptor beta chain was identified during a study of blood T cell repertoires in COVID-19. Whole-study context: Samples taken during acute and convalescent COVID-19 were collected in the United States, Italy and Spain. In each case, the material was cDNA or gDNA derived from T cells, B-cell-depleted T cells, or PBMCs.

V was shortened by 1 base and J by 3 bases, with 8 bases between the two germline ends. CDR3 length equals 13 residues. The germline V gene encodes CDR1 SGHRS and CDR2 YFSETQ. Some clones are missing from TCRdb's copy, which holds only in-frame ones; the method was immunoSEQ multiplex PCR. The sample includes 93,000 or so clones, over 85% of them seen just once. Sequencing used peripheral blood. The rearrangement uses TRBV5-1 and TRBJ2-7, with a weak D call TRBD2 (5 bases). The clonotype was recovered from a woman older than 75 in a cohort sampled during active COVID-19. CDR3 in amino acids: CASSLNGVYEQYF. In DNA, the CDR3 is TGCGCCAGCAGCTTGAACGGGGTCTACGAGCAGTACTTC.